The 20 T cell receptor beta chains presented below share a single source sample, sequenced in a study of resident and recirculating memory T cells in vitiligo. TCRdb's table, derived via immunoSEQ multiplex PCR, lists solely in-frame clones and lacks some. The table lists 70,000 or so clones, 80% to 95% of them singletons, with 4.9% in the top ten. Sequenced sample: blood. The receptors shown here come from a male donor with vitiligo.

This chain links TRBV5-1 with TRBJ2-1, with D possibly matching TRBD2 (6 bases). V lost 3 bases and J 2 bases, leaving 12 bases between the germline ends. The length of the CDR3 is 15 residues. Germline V gives CDR1 SGHRS, CDR2 YFSETQ. CDR3 sequence (DNA): TGCGCCAGCAGCTCCGGGACTCTCCCCTACAATGAGCAGTTCTTC. Translating gives CASSSGTLPYNEQFF.

The chain couples TRBV5-1 to TRBJ1-6, with D possibly matching TRBD1 (5 bases). The germline gives CDR1 SGHRS, CDR2 YFSETQ. CDR3 size: 15 residues. V was trimmed by 2 bases and J by 3 bases, leaving 9 bases between them. The DNA for the CDR3 is TGCGCCAGCAGCTTTGACAGCTACTATAATTCACCCCTCCACTTT. It codes for CASSFDSYYNSPLHF.

V is TRBV7-2 and J is TRBJ1-1, with 8 bases fitting TRBD1. Germline CDR1 is SGHTA and CDR2 is FQGNSA. The CDR3 length is 17 residues. V dropped 5 bases and J dropped 2; count of bases not matched to a gene: 13. The CDR3, as DNA: TGTGCCAGCAGCGCCCGTCGACAGGGGTTGATCAACACTGAAGCTTTCTTT. This gives the protein CASSARRQGLINTEAFF.

The chain recombines TRBV2 with TRBJ1-1; D gene unclear. The CDR3 is 13 residues long. V was pared by 5 bases and J by 1 base, with 8 bases between. CDR1 is SNHLY, CDR2 FYNNEI, per germline. In DNA form, the CDR3 reads TGTGCCAGCAGTAATAACAGGAACACTGAAGCTTTCTTT. It encodes CASSNNRNTEAFF.

This clone has only one observation. The chain carries TRBV18 and TRBJ1-6, with a weak D call TRBD1 (6 bases). The ends were cut back, 2 bases at V and 5 bases at J, with 13 bases in the middle. The length of the CDR3 is 16 residues. Per the germline V gene, CDR1 is KGHSH and CDR2 is LQKENI. The CDR3 loop is CASSPNGGADNSPLHF. CDR3 bases: TGTGCCAGCTCACCAAATGGGGGCGCGGATAATTCACCCCTCCACTTT.

The V and J genes are TRBV5-1 and TRBJ2-7, with a possible D match to TRBD2 (6 bases). CDR3 length: 14 amino acids. With 4 bases removed from V and 0 bases from J, the gap between germline ends came to 11 bases. Germline V gives CDR1 SGHRS, CDR2 YFSETQ. The CDR3 DNA reads TGCGCCAGCAGCCTGCAGGGAGGCTCCTACGAGCAGTACTTC. Protein: CASSLQGGSYEQYF.

This sequence joins TRBV23-1 and TRBJ1-2, with 9 positions matching TRBD1. TRBV23-1 is marked as an open reading frame, function uncertain. The CDR3 covers 16 residues. The V gene end was trimmed by 7 bases and the J gene end by 5 bases; junction bases not matched to a gene: 14. This CDR3 reads CASTGDRVGPVYGYTF. The DNA for the CDR3 is TGCGCCAGCACGGGGGACAGGGTGGGACCTGTTTATGGCTACACCTTC.

The genes are TRBV10-3 and TRBJ2-7; 7 bases fit TRBD2. This CDR3 contains 15 residues. The J segment lost 2 bases and the V segment lost 4 bases, leaving 8 bases of the junction unmatched. Germline V gene lookup returns CDR1 ENHRY and CDR2 SYGVKD. The DNA for the CDR3 is TGTGCCATCAGTGGCCCCCAACGGGGGGCCTACGAGCAGTACTTC. It is translated as CAISGPQRGAYEQYF.

J is TRBJ2-3 and V is TRBV5-1; 7 bases line up with TRBD1. Losses at the gene ends were 0 bases for V and 1 base for J; bases not matched to a gene: 5. The CDR3 covers 16 residues. Germline CDR1 reads SGHRS; CDR2 reads YFSETQ. DNA for the CDR3: TGCGCCAGCAGCTTGGTCGAGGGGGCTGGCACAGATACGCAGTATTTT. Protein sequence: CASSLVEGAGTDTQYF.

Points on this clone: A read error may be the cause here, since a much bigger clone is one base away. The V call is TRBV25-1, the J call TRBJ1-2; D unresolved. This CDR3 is 12 amino acids long. Trimming took 5 bases from V and 2 from J, leaving 6 bases between them. Germline CDR1 MGHDK, CDR2 SYGVNS. The CDR3 bases are TGTGCCAGCAGTTACACGAACTATGGCTACACCTTC. Translated, it gives CASSYTNYGYTF.

The chain employs TRBV19 and TRBJ2-2, with no clear D. Germline V lookup: CDR1 LNHDA, CDR2 SQIVND (reference sequence). The CDR3 loop spans 13 amino acids. With 1 base removed from V and 4 bases from J, the gap between germline ends came to 4 bases. CDR3 DNA sequence: TGTGCCAGTAGTATAGGCAGCACCGGGGAGCTGTTTTTT. Translation: CASSIGSTGELFF.

This CDR3 reads CASSQFTSRDTTGNTIYF. The CDR3 nucleotides are TGTGCCAGCAGCCAATTTACCTCCCGGGACACGACTGGAAACACCATATATTTT. The chain links TRBV4-2 to TRBJ1-3, with D perhaps matching TRBD1 (6 bases). The CDR3 is 18 amino acids. Germline CDR1 LGHNA, CDR2 YNFKEQ. The germline V and J ends were trimmed by 2 bases and 2 bases, with 19 bases remaining between them.

This clone was found once. The J gene is TRBJ1-5, the V gene TRBV19, with 9 bases that match TRBD1. The V segment lost 6 bases and the J segment 2 bases; nucleotides outside the gene matches: 11. This CDR3 has 17 amino acids. Per the germline V gene, CDR1 is LNHDA and CDR2 is SQIVND (reference sequence). CDR3 region: CASRDRGQIGGNQPQHF. In DNA, the CDR3 is TGTGCCAGTAGGGACAGGGGTCAAATCGGTGGCAATCAGCCCCAGCATTTT.

The chain links TRBV5-1 to TRBJ2-2, with TRBD2 identical over 7 bases. The germline CDR1 and CDR2 sequences are SGHRS and YFSETQ. The CDR3 runs to 16 residues. V was clipped by 0 bases and J by 5 bases; unmatched bases: 7. CDR3 nucleotide sequence: TGCGCCAGCAGCTTGGAGGCGGGGGTAGGAACCGGGGAGCTGTTTTTT. Its translation: CASSLEAGVGTGELFF.

This clone was recorded a few times. The chain recombines TRBV7-3 with TRBJ1-1; 9 bases map to TRBD1. V gave up 2 bases and J gave up 1 base; unmatched junction bases: 14. Per the germline V gene, CDR1 is SGHTA and CDR2 is FQGTGA. This CDR3 comprises 19 residues. In DNA, the CDR3 is TGTGCCAGCAGCTTATGGGTTCGGGGACAGGGTAGGCGGAACACTGAAGCTTTCTTT. It encodes CASSLWVRGQGRRNTEAFF.

The gene calls are TRBV2 and TRBJ1-1; possibly TRBD1 for D (5 bases). V lost 4 bases and J lost 0, with 9 bases in between. This CDR3 is 14 amino acids long. Germline CDR1 reads SNHLY; CDR2 reads FYNNEI. In DNA form, the CDR3 reads TGTGCCAGCAGTGGACAGATTATGAACACTGAAGCTTTCTTT. Protein: CASSGQIMNTEAFF.

The J gene is TRBJ1-1, the V gene TRBV6-5; D ambiguous. Trimming shortened V by 6 bases and J by 0 bases, and 14 bases separated the two germline ends. CDR1 MNHEY and CDR2 SVGAGI come from the germline V gene. This CDR3 has 15 amino acids. The CDR3 sequence is CASSRLLQVNTEAFF. The CDR3 nucleotides read TGTGCCAGCAGCCGCCTTCTCCAGGTGAACACTGAAGCTTTCTTT.

The rearrangement links TRBV7-2 to TRBJ2-7; D perhaps matches TRBD1 (5 bases). This CDR3 has 15 amino acids. CDR1 and CDR2 (germline): SGHTA, FQGNSA. Trimming stripped 6 bases from V and 3 bases from J, with 18 bases between. The CDR3 loop is CASSSGFPPFYEQYF. In DNA, the CDR3 is TGTGCCAGCAGTTCAGGGTTCCCCCCGTTCTACGAGCAGTACTTC.

The V gene is TRBV12-5, the J gene TRBJ1-6; 7 positions match TRBD1. Germline CDR1 is LGHNT and CDR2 is FRNRAP. CDR3 length equals 16 residues. With V trimmed by 4 bases and J by 13 bases, 16 bases remained unmatched. CDR3 amino acids: CASGWKPGQARGPLHF. The CDR3, as DNA: TGTGCTAGTGGTTGGAAACCCGGACAGGCAAGGGGCCCCCTCCACTTT. Based on the CDR3 plus reference TRBV12-5 and TRBJ1-6, the full variable domain is DARVTQTPRHKVTEMGQEVTMRCQPILGHNTVFWYRQTMMQGLELLAYFRNRAPLDDSGMPKDRFSAEMPDATLATLKIQPSEPRDSAVYFCASGWKPGQARGPLHFGNGTRLTVT.

The chain employs TRBV14 and TRBJ2-3; TRBD1 might be the D (5 bases). The CDR3 totals 14 residues. The V gene lost 4 bases and the J gene lost 1 base, with 9 bases spanning the gap. Germline CDR1 and CDR2: SGHDN and FVKESK. The CDR3 is CASSPLTGTDTQYF. The CDR3 nucleotides read TGTGCCAGCAGCCCGCTGACAGGCACAGATACGCAGTATTTT.